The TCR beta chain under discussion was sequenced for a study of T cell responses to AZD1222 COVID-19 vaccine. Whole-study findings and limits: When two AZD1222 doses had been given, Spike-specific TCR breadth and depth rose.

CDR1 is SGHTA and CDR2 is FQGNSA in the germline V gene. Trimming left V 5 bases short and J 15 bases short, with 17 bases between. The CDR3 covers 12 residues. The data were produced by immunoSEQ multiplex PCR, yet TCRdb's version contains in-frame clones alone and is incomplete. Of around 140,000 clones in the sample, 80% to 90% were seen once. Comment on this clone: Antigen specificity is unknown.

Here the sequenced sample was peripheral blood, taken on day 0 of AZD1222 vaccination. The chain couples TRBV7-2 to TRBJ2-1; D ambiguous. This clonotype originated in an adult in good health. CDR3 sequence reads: CASSPPLAGLFF. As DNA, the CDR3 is TGTGCCAGCAGCCCACCCCTTGCAGGCCTGTTCTTC.